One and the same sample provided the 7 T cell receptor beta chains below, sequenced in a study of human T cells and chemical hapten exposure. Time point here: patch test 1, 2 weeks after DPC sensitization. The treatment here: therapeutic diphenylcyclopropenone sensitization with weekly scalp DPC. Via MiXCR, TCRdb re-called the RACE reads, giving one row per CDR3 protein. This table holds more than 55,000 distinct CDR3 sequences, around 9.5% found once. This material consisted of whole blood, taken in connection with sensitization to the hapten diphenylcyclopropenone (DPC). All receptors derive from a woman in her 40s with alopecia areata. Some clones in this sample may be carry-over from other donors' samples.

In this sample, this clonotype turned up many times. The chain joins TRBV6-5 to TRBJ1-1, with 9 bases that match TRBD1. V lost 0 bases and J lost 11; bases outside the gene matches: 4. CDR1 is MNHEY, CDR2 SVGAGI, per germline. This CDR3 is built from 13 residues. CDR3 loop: CASSYSWDRAAFF. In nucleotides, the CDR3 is TGTGCCAGCAGTTACTCGTGGGACAGGGCCGCTTTCTTT.

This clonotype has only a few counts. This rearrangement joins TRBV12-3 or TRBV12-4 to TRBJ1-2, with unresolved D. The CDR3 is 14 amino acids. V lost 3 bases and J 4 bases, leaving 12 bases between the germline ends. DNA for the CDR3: TGTGCCAGCAGTTTTACAAGTGCTGTCTATGGCTACACCTTC. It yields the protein CASSFTSAVYGYTF.

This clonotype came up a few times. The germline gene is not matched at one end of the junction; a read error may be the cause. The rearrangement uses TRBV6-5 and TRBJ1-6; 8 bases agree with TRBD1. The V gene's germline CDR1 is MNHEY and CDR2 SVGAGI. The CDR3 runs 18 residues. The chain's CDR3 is CASSYGQGASSYNSPLHF. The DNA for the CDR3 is TGTGCCAGCAGTTACGGGCAGGGGGCCAGCTCCTATAATTCACCCCTCCATTTT.

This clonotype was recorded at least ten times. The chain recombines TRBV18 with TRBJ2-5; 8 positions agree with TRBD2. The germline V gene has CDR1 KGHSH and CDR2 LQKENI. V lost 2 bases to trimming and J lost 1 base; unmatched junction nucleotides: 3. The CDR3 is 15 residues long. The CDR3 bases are TGTGCCAGCTCACCAGGCGCGGGGGGCCAAGAGACCCAGTACTTC. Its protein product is CASSPGAGGQETQYF.

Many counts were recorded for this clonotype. The CDR3 DNA sequence: TGTGCCAGCGCGGACATCTACAATGAGCAGTTCTTC. This sequence encodes CASADIYNEQFF. The chain employs TRBV6-2 or TRBV6-3 and TRBJ2-1; weak D call: TRBD1 (5 bases). The CDR3 runs 12 residues. V was shortened by 8 bases and J by 3 bases, with 8 bases between the two germline ends. Germline V gene data show CDR1 as MNHEY and CDR2 as SVGEGT.

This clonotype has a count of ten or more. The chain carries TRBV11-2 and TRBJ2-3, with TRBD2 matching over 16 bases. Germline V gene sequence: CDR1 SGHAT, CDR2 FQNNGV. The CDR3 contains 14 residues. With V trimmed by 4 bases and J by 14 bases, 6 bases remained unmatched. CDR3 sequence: CASSSGLAGGLGYF. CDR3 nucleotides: TGTGCCAGCAGCTCGGGACTAGCGGGGGGGCTAGGGTATTTT.

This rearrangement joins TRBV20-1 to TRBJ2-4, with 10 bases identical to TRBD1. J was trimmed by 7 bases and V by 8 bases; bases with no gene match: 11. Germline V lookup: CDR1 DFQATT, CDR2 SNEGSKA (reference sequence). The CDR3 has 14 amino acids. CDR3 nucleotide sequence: TGCAGTAGCTCCCTCGAGGACAGGGGGAACATTCAGTACTTC. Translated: CSSSLEDRGNIQYF.